The rows below give T cell receptor beta chains drawn from one sample of a study of cytomegalovirus exposure and HLA in healthy donors. The data were produced by immunoSEQ multiplex PCR, yet TCRdb's version contains in-frame clones alone and is incomplete. The repertoire includes about 240,000 clones, around 86% of them detected once, and 1.2% sits in the top ten. The sequenced sample consisted of PBMCs. The receptor set was obtained from a woman in her 30s in good health and CMV-seropositive. CDR3s include the opening cysteine and the closing phenylalanine or tryptophan. A D gene is named only where the DNA matches it firmly. Size values are once, few and many counts, or a class for expanded clones, and some rows have none.

NA	TRBJ2-7	TRBV5-1	NA	CASSLRDNSYEQYF	TGCGCCAGCAGCTTGAGGGACAACTCCTACGAGCAGTACTTC
NA	TRBJ2-7	TRBV6-1	TRBD1	CASSVLGTGGELAYF	TGTGCCAGCAGTGTTTTAGGGACAGGGGGTGAGTTGGCGTACTTC
NA	TRBJ2-1	TRBV6-6	TRBD2	CATMRETYNEQFF	TGTGCCACAATGCGGGAGACCTACAATGAGCAGTTCTTC
NA	TRBJ2-7	TRBV23-1	TRBD1	CASSQLTTGGSPGQQYF	TGCGCCAGCAGTCAATTAACGACAGGGGGCTCGCCGGGTCAGCAGTACTTC
NA	TRBJ2-2	TRBV9	TRBD1	CASSVPGQGATGELFF	TGTGCCAGCAGCGTACCGGGACAGGGAGCCACCGGGGAGCTGTTTTTT
NA	TRBJ2-7	TRBV13	TRBD1	CASSSMTDREVDEQYF	TGTGCCAGCAGCTCGATGACGGACAGGGAGGTCGACGAGCAGTACTTC
NA	TRBJ2-7	TRBV11-3	NA	CASSLDGQNYEQYF	TGTGCCAGCAGCTTAGATGGCCAGAACTACGAGCAGTACTTC
once	TRBJ2-1	TRBV30	TRBD1	CAWSAGTGYNEQFF	TGTGCCTGGAGCGCCGGGACAGGATACAATGAGCAGTTCTTC
NA	TRBJ1-2	TRBV10-3	TRBD1	CAISEMGQGVTGYTF	TGTGCCATCAGTGAAATGGGACAGGGGGTTACGGGCTACACCTTC
NA	TRBJ2-5	TRBV30	TRBD1	CAWRTGTGGAGDYF	TGTGCCTGGAGGACCGGGACAGGGGGCGCGGGGGATTACTTC
NA	TRBJ2-2	TRBV7-9	TRBD1	CASSLQGAPGELFF	TGTGCCAGCAGCCTCCAGGGGGCCCCCGGGGAGCTGTTTTTT
NA	TRBJ2-2	TRBV28	NA	CASSTNTGELFF	TGTGCCAGCAGCACGAACACCGGGGAGCTGTTTTTT